This T cell receptor (beta chain) derives from a study of T cell responses to AZD1222 COVID-19 vaccine. Method: immunoSEQ multiplex PCR; TCRdb's copy keeps in-frame clones and lacks some. The data hold fewer than 110,000 clones, with roughly 90% observed a single time. Overall study findings and caveats: Sampling that yielded the repertoires occurred only after the peak T cell response.

Points on this clone: Its antigen is not identified.

This CDR3 has 16 residues. Germline CDR1 and CDR2: SGHAT and FQNNGV. Trimming removed 4 bases from V and 1 base from J, with 13 bases in between. This clonotype originated in an adult in good health. This material consisted of peripheral blood, taken on day 0 of AZD1222 vaccination. The V gene is TRBV11-2, the J gene TRBJ2-2; D is ambiguous. The CDR3 DNA follows: TGTGCCAGCAGCTATAATAAACTGCTGAACACCGGGGAGCTGTTTTTT. Encoded protein: CASSYNKLLNTGELFF. Variable domain in full (rest from reference TRBV11-2 and TRBJ2-2): EAGVAQSPRYKIIEKRQSVAFWCNPISGHATLYWYQQILGQGPKLLIQFQNNGVVDDSQLPKDRFSAERLKGVDSTLKIQPAKLEDSAVYLCASSYNKLLNTGELFFGEGSRLTVL.